Reported below is one T cell receptor beta chain. The authors reverse transcribed roughly 0.5 to 1 ug RNA with random hexamers. Coverage of TCR beta CDR3 amplification by immunoSEQ multiplex PCR extended to 54 Vbeta and 13 Jbeta. TCRdb used MiXCR to reprocess the immunoSEQ multiplex PCR reads, holding one entry per CDR3 protein. The sample holds 170,000 or so distinct CDR3 sequences, roughly 94% seen once. This sample stems from a study of CD8 T cells in Susac syndrome. The V gene lost 6 bases and the J gene lost 5 bases, with 16 bases spanning the gap. This CDR3 has 14 residues. Germline V CDR1 and CDR2: MDHEN, SYDVKM. TCR beta sequencing was performed on blood CD8+ and CD4+ T cells. It was negative isolation that provided the CD8+ and CD4+ T cells, whereas TEMRA cells were enriched by FACS.

The receptor was isolated from a human donor with Susac syndrome. Material: CD4+ T cells from PBMCs. The chain uses TRBV28 and TRBJ2-5; D call uncertain. The CDR3 is CASSLSTGPETQYF. CDR3 DNA sequence: TGTGCCAGCAGCCTCTCGACGGGTCCGGAGACCCAGTACTTC.